This is a list of T cell receptor beta chains from one sample in a study of cytomegalovirus exposure and HLA in healthy donors. TCRdb's table, derived via immunoSEQ multiplex PCR, lists solely in-frame clones and lacks some. The sample has 65,000 to 95,000 clones; 70% to 80% are singletons. The specimen sequenced was PBMCs. The receptors originated from a man between 25 and 39 years old in good health and CMV-seronegative. The CDR3 runs from the conserved cysteine through the conserved F or W. Fields, in order: D gene, clone size, V gene, J gene, CDR3 protein, CDR3 DNA. D genes are given only for firm matches. Clone size, where shown, is once, few, many, or a class for clones that have expanded.

D: TRBD2
size: NA
V: TRBV4-1
J: TRBJ2-7
CDR3: CASSQKDLTSGGEQYF
DNA: TGCGCCAGCAGCCAAAAAGACTTGACTAGCGGGGGCGAGCAGTACTTC

D: TRBD1
size: NA
V: TRBV7-2
J: TRBJ1-2
CDR3: CASSSSGGTYGYTF
DNA: TGTGCCAGCAGCTCGTCAGGGGGCACCTATGGCTACACCTTC

D: TRBD1
size: NA
V: TRBV9
J: TRBJ2-7
CDR3: CASTTGQGWESEQYF
DNA: TGTGCCAGCACCACAGGACAGGGATGGGAGAGCGAGCAGTACTTC

D: NA
size: NA
V: TRBV14
J: TRBJ2-2
CDR3: CASSQEIRTGELFF
DNA: TGTGCCAGCAGCCAAGAGATCCGGACCGGGGAGCTGTTTTTT

D: NA
size: NA
V: TRBV2
J: TRBJ1-4
CDR3: CASSLGPSTGQNEKLFF
DNA: TGTGCCAGCAGTTTGGGGCCTAGTACAGGGCAAAATGAAAAACTGTTTTTT

D: NA
size: NA
V: TRBV10-1
J: TRBJ2-2
CDR3: CASSQGYDTGELFF
DNA: TGCGCCAGCAGCCAGGGATATGACACCGGGGAGCTGTTTTTT

D: NA
size: NA
V: TRBV5-1
J: TRBJ1-2
CDR3: CASSLEGRGLNGYTF
DNA: TGCGCCAGCAGCTTGGAAGGCAGGGGATTGAATGGCTACACCTTC

D: NA
size: NA
V: TRBV5-4
J: TRBJ2-7
CDR3: CASSLQAYEQYF
DNA: TGTGCCAGCAGCCTGCAGGCCTACGAGCAGTACTTC

D: NA
size: NA
V: TRBV6-1
J: TRBJ1-1
CDR3: CASSSQGNTEAFF
DNA: TGTGCCAGCAGTTCACAGGGTAACACTGAAGCTTTCTTT

D: NA
size: few
V: TRBV18
J: TRBJ2-1
CDR3: CASSRRNEQFF
DNA: TGTGCCAGCTCCCGGAGGAATGAGCAGTTCTTC